These 13 T cell receptor beta chains originate from one sample sequenced in a study of blood T cells in healthy people across ages. The use of a sample-barcoded 5' primer and a J-beta primer mix characterized a second PCR of 7 to 11 cycles. In TCRdb, the 5' RACE reads were re-called with MiXCR into one record per CDR3 protein. The sample consists of about 1.6 million distinct CDR3 sequences, about 31% of them appearing once. Sequencing used blood. The receptors were sampled from a young woman in good health.

This clonotype was observed a few times. This chain joins TRBV11-2 and TRBJ2-7; D possibly corresponds to TRBD2 (5 bases). Germline-derived CDR1 and CDR2 are SGHAT and FQNNGV. This CDR3 has 14 amino acids. V was clipped by 5 bases and J by 1 base, with 12 bases between them. CDR3 sequence (DNA): TGTGCCAGCAGCCACGTAACTAGATCCTACGAGCAGTACTTC. Translation gives CASSHVTRSYEQYF.

This clonotype was counted many times. This sequence joins TRBV6-1 and TRBJ2-7; no clear D gene. With 2 bases removed from V and 4 bases from J, the gap between germline ends came to 9 bases. Germline V gives CDR1 MNHNS, CDR2 SASEGT. The CDR3 sequence is 13 residues long. This CDR3 reads CASSEPPAYEQYF. Here the CDR3 DNA reads TGTGCCAGCAGTGAACCTCCCGCGTACGAGCAGTACTTC.

This clonotype was seen at least ten times. The chain is built from TRBV3-1 and TRBJ2-7; 7 bases are a match to TRBD1. CDR1 LGHDT and CDR2 YNNKEL come from the germline V gene (reference sequence). V was clipped by 6 bases and J by 0 bases; unmatched bases: 5. This CDR3 is built from 14 residues. The CDR3: CASSQGTASYEQYF. For the CDR3, the DNA is TGTGCCAGCAGTCAGGGGACAGCCTCCTACGAGCAGTACTTC.

About this clonotype: Possible read error: a much larger clone is one base away. This sequence joins TRBV5-1 and TRBJ2-7; D remains ambiguous. CDR3 size: 15 residues. Germline V gene lookup returns CDR1 SGHRS and CDR2 YFSETQ. CDR3 sequence reads: CASSETGTSSYERYF. For the CDR3, the DNA is TGCGCCAGCAGCGAAACGGGCACCTCCTCCTACGAGCGGTACTTC.

This clonotype has only a few counts. V gene TRBV20-1 combines with J gene TRBJ2-7; possibly TRBD2 for D (5 bases). CDR3 length: 14 residues. Deletions cut 3 bases from V and 6 bases from J, with 18 bases between. CDR1 and CDR2 from the germline V gene are DFQATT and SNEGSKA (reference sequence). The CDR3 loop reads CSASRTGSGSEQYF. The CDR3 region has the DNA TGCAGTGCTAGTAGAACGGGATCCGGATCCGAGCAGTACTTC.

This clonotype showed up just a few times. The chain uses TRBV5-1 and TRBJ2-7; 8 nucleotides agree with TRBD1. CDR1 and CDR2 (germline): SGHRS, YFSETQ. This CDR3 has 15 amino acids. V lost 4 bases, J lost 4 bases, and 10 bases stayed unmatched. The DNA for the CDR3 is TGCGCCAGCAGCCTCCGGGACAGGTTGATTTACGAGCAGTACTTC. This encodes CASSLRDRLIYEQYF. Full variable domain (rest looked up from reference TRBV5-1 and TRBJ2-7): KAGVTQTPRYLIKTRGQQVTLSCSPISGHRSVSWYQQTPGQGLQFLFEYFSETQRNKGNFPGRFSGRQFSNSRSEMNVSTLELGDSALYLCASSLRDRLIYEQYFGPGTRLTVT.

In its sample, this clonotype was seen a few times. The CDR3 reads CASSRSTSSYNEQFF. In DNA form, the CDR3 reads TGTGCCAGCAGTAGAAGTACCAGCTCCTACAATGAGCAGTTCTTC. The rearrangement uses TRBV6-2 or TRBV6-3 and TRBJ2-1; the D is unclear. The CDR3 contains 15 residues. The V and J ends lost 5 bases and 0 bases respectively, with 11 bases between them. Germline V gene lookup returns CDR1 MNHEY and CDR2 SVGEGT.

This clonotype is a singleton in its sample. This may arise from a read error, as a much more abundant clone is one base away. The chain recombines TRBV5-5 with TRBJ2-5, with D possibly being TRBD1 (5 bases). This CDR3 comprises 15 residues. V dropped 2 bases and J dropped 13 bases, with 24 bases sitting between them. The germline V gene encodes CDR1 SGHKS and CDR2 YYEKEE (reference sequence). CDR3 region: CASSFDLGLSYERYF. For the CDR3, the DNA is TGTGCCAGCAGCTTTGACTTGGGGCTCTCCTACGAGCGGTACTTC. Combining the CDR3 with reference TRBV5-5 and TRBJ2-5 gives the whole variable domain DAGVTQSPTHLIKTRGQQVTLRCSPISGHKSVSWYQQVLGQGPQFIFQYYEKEERGRGNFPDRFSARQFPNYSSELNVNALLLGDSALYLCASSFDLGLSYERYFGPGTRLLVL.

Turning to this clonotype: The conserved phenylalanine or tryptophan is not found at the CDR3 terminus, so this likely reflects a read error. This chain uses TRBV10-3 with TRBJ1-1; TRBD1 agrees at 8 bases. From germline, CDR1 is ENHRY and CDR2 SYGVKD. The CDR3 is made up of 14 amino acids. After removal of 2 bases from V and 1 base from J, the junction contained 0 bases not matched to a gene. Written as DNA, the CDR3 is TGTGCCATCAGTGAGGACAGGGGGAACACTGAAGCTTTCTTG. Translation gives CAISEDRGNTEAFL.

A note on this clonotype: Relative to the germline gene, one junction end is altered; a read error may explain this. The J gene is TRBJ1-2, the V gene TRBV29-1, with D possibly being TRBD1 (5 bases). The germline V gene encodes CDR1 SQVTM and CDR2 ANQGSEA. This CDR3 is built from 14 residues. The CDR3 sequence: CSVEPAGFNYGHTF. Written as DNA, the CDR3 is TGCAGCGTTGAACCGGCAGGGTTTAACTATGGCCACACCTTC.

This chain connects TRBV11-2 to TRBJ1-4, with D possibly matching TRBD1 (5 bases). The length of the CDR3 is 16 residues. The V and J ends lost 5 bases and 0 bases respectively, with 13 bases between them. Germline assignment: CDR1 SGHAT and CDR2 FQNNGV. Written as DNA, the CDR3 is TGTGCCAGCAGCCATGGGACCGCCACAACTAATGAAAAACTGTTTTTT. It specifies CASSHGTATTNEKLFF.

The CDR3 loop is CATSALDGSYEQYF. CDR3 nucleotides: TGTGCCACCAGTGCTCTGGACGGATCCTACGAGCAGTACTTC. This rearrangement joins TRBV24-1 to TRBJ2-7; D gene ambiguous. The length of the CDR3 is 14 residues. Germline CDR1 reads KGHDR; CDR2 reads SFDVKD. V was clipped by 5 bases and J by 1 base, with 11 bases between them.

For this clonotype: Germline and junction disagree at one end, which may indicate a read error. The chain's CDR3 is CSTGSSSYNGQFF. The CDR3 DNA reads as TGCAGTACGGGCTCAAGCTCCTACAATGGGCAGTTCTTC. This rearrangement joins TRBV20-1 to TRBJ2-1, with D hard to call. The CDR3 sequence is 13 residues long. The germline V gene encodes CDR1 DFQATT and CDR2 SNEGSKA (reference sequence).